These 32 T cell receptor beta chains originate from one sample sequenced in a study of shared clonotypes between healthy human individuals. The protocol was immunoSEQ multiplex PCR, while the TCRdb copy is restricted to in-frame clones and leaves out a portion. The repertoire has around 2,100,000 clones, 85% to 95% of them found once; the top ten carry less than 1.5%. Naive-designated CD8 cells lacked CD45RO, were positively enriched for CCR7, and omitted terminally differentiated effector memory CD45RA+ cells. Material for sequencing was naive CD8+ T cells sorted from blood. These receptors all stem from a young man in good health.

This chain connects TRBV13 to TRBJ2-3, with D hard to call. The CDR3 length is 14 residues. Germline V lookup: CDR1 PRHDT, CDR2 FYEKMQ (reference sequence). V was shortened by 5 bases and J by 8 bases, with 17 bases between the two germline ends. CDR3 nucleotides: TGTGCCAGCAGCCGAACACGAGATGGAGTTACGCAGTATTTT. Translating it yields CASSRTRDGVTQYF.

V gene TRBV29-1 combines with J gene TRBJ1-1; D is undetermined. Deletions cut 3 bases from V and 4 bases from J, with 15 bases between. The germline V gene encodes CDR1 SQVTM and CDR2 ANQGSEA. This CDR3 has 14 residues. CDR3 nucleotide sequence: TGCAGCGTTGATGGTCTGGATTTGGCCACTGAAGCTTTCTTT. Its translation is CSVDGLDLATEAFF.

The J gene is TRBJ2-7, the V gene TRBV7-9, with D maybe TRBD2 (5 bases). Germline V gene lookup returns CDR1 SEHNR and CDR2 FQNEAQ (reference sequence). V lost 8 bases, J lost 3 bases, and 20 bases lay in between. The CDR3 is 15 residues long. This CDR3 is CASGEGEVPIYEQYF. The CDR3 nucleotides read TGTGCCAGCGGCGAGGGAGAGGTCCCCATCTACGAGCAGTACTTC.

The gene calls are TRBV7-8 and TRBJ2-3; 11 positions match TRBD2. The length of the CDR3 is 19 residues. Trimming took 3 bases from V and 0 from J; bases not matched to a gene: 11. Germline V gene data show CDR1 as SGHVS and CDR2 as FQNEAQ. The CDR3 bases are TGTGCCAGCAGCTTCCCTCTTAGCGGGGGGGCCGCTAGCACAGATACGCAGTATTTT. Translating gives CASSFPLSGGAASTDTQYF.

The chain joins TRBV27 to TRBJ2-1; 11 bases fit TRBD2. V lost 6 bases and J lost 7; bases outside the gene matches: 5. This CDR3 has 14 amino acids. Per the germline V gene, CDR1 is MNHEY and CDR2 is SMNVEV (reference sequence). The CDR3 loop reads CASRTSGESNEQFF. CDR3 sequence (DNA): TGTGCCAGCAGGACTAGCGGGGAGTCGAATGAGCAGTTCTTC.

On this clone itself: The same CDR3 is also encoded by other DNA sequences in this sample. The V call is TRBV7-6, the J call TRBJ2-7; TRBD1 matches 8 bases. The CDR3 length is 14 residues. Germline loops: CDR1 SGHVS, CDR2 FNYEAQ. Trimming cost V 5 bases and J 2 bases; bases outside gene matches: 5. The CDR3 nucleotides are TGTGCCAGCAGCCTAGAGACAGGGGCCTACGAGCAGTACTTC. Amino acids: CASSLETGAYEQYF.

The chain links TRBV6-5 to TRBJ2-3; D unclear. Deletions cut 4 bases from V and 2 bases from J, with 7 bases between. This CDR3 contains 13 residues. The germline V gene has CDR1 MNHEY and CDR2 SVGAGI. DNA of the CDR3: TGTGCCAGCAGTTCTTCCACCACAGATACGCAGTATTTT. Translated, it gives CASSSSTTDTQYF.

The J gene is TRBJ2-1, the V gene TRBV4-1, with D hard to call. V was pared by 4 bases and J by 9 bases, with 10 bases between. Germline V gives CDR1 MGHRA, CDR2 YSYEKL. The length of the CDR3 is 12 residues. This chain's CDR3 is CASSPTGTEQFF. The CDR3 DNA sequence: TGCGCCAGCAGCCCGACCGGTACTGAGCAGTTCTTC.

The genes are TRBV5-1 and TRBJ1-1; tentative D call: TRBD1 (6 bases). The CDR3 runs 14 residues. V was cut by 0 bases and J by 2 bases, with 8 bases left in between. CDR1 is SGHRS, CDR2 YFSETQ, per germline. The CDR3 sequence is CASSLGTVNTEAFF. For the CDR3, the DNA is TGCGCCAGCAGCTTGGGGACAGTTAACACTGAAGCTTTCTTT.

V usage is TRBV27 and J usage is TRBJ1-1; 8 positions agree with TRBD1. Germline loops: CDR1 MNHEY, CDR2 SMNVEV (reference sequence). J gave up 6 bases and V 4 bases, and 13 bases lay outside the gene matches. The CDR3 is 16 amino acids. The CDR3 loop reads CASSSQDRDGGPEAFF. The CDR3 DNA sequence: TGTGCCAGCAGTTCTCAGGACAGGGATGGGGGTCCTGAAGCTTTCTTT.

J is TRBJ1-1 and V is TRBV27, with D unclear. Germline V gene sequence: CDR1 MNHEY, CDR2 SMNVEV (reference sequence). V gave up 2 bases and J gave up 3 bases, with 10 bases separating them. CDR3 size: 14 residues. CDR3 bases: TGTGCCAGCAGTTTAATCTCGGGAGACACTGAAGCTTTCTTT. This gives the protein CASSLISGDTEAFF.

This chain links TRBV7-9 with TRBJ1-4; D uncertain. CDR3 length: 13 amino acids. Germline V gives CDR1 SEHNR, CDR2 FQNEAQ (reference sequence). With 3 bases removed from V and 7 bases from J, the gap between germline ends came to 9 bases. CDR3 sequence reads: CASSFGVSEKLFF. In DNA form, the CDR3 reads TGTGCCAGCAGCTTCGGGGTTAGTGAAAAACTGTTTTTT. Drawing the rest from reference TRBV7-9 and TRBJ1-4, the complete variable domain is DTGVSQNPRHKITKRGQNVTFRCDPISEHNRLYWYRQTLGQGPEFLTYFQNEAQLEKSRLLSDRFSAERPKGSFSTLEIQRTEQGDSAMYLCASSFGVSEKLFFGSGTQLSVL.

V gene TRBV4-1 combines with J gene TRBJ2-3, with 9 bases lining up with TRBD2. Unmatched junction bases numbered 10, after V lost 2 bases and J lost 7 bases. CDR1 is MGHRA, CDR2 YSYEKL, per germline. The CDR3 contains 16 residues. The DNA of the CDR3 is TGCGCCAGCAGCCAACAAAGTAGCGGGAGATTGAATACGCAGTATTTT. Residues: CASSQQSSGRLNTQYF.

V and J are TRBV25-1 and TRBJ2-7; TRBD1 aligns across 7 bases. Germline loops: CDR1 MGHDK, CDR2 SYGVNS. This CDR3 region has 11 residues. J lost 4 bases, V lost 10 bases, and 4 bases had no gene match. The CDR3 region is CATGQVYEQYF. The CDR3 region has the DNA TGTGCCACCGGACAGGTTTACGAGCAGTACTTC.

V and J are TRBV5-5 and TRBJ1-1, with 8 bases identical to TRBD1. Trimming at V came to 4 bases and at J to 5 bases, leaving 7 bases not matched to a gene. Per germline, CDR1 SGHKS and CDR2 YYEKEE (reference sequence). CDR3 size: 14 residues. CDR3 nucleotide sequence: TGTGCCAGCAGCATAGGACAGGGCGGGACTGAAGCTTTCTTT. It translates to CASSIGQGGTEAFF.

The chain is built from TRBV30 and TRBJ2-1; D assignment may be TRBD1 or TRBD2 (5 bases each). The CDR3 is made up of 14 amino acids. CDR1 is GTSNPN and CDR2 is SVGIG in the germline V gene (reference sequence). With 0 bases removed from V and 6 bases from J, the gap between germline ends came to 12 bases. The CDR3 sequence: CAWSVWGTGNEQFF. CDR3 nucleotide sequence: TGTGCCTGGAGTGTGTGGGGGACGGGCAATGAGCAGTTCTTC.

The chain employs TRBV19 and TRBJ2-7, with D possibly being TRBD1 or TRBD2 (5 bases each). The CDR3 runs to 16 residues. The germline V and J ends were trimmed by 5 bases and 3 bases, with 20 bases remaining between them. Germline-derived CDR1 and CDR2 are LNHDA and SQIVND (reference sequence). The CDR3 here is CASSAKAVRDFYEQYF. CDR3 coding DNA: TGTGCCAGTAGTGCAAAAGCGGTCAGGGATTTCTACGAGCAGTACTTC. Filled out from reference TRBV19 and TRBJ2-7, the complete variable domain reads DGGITQSPKYLFRKEGQNVTLSCEQNLNHDAMYWYRQDPGQGLRLIYYSQIVNDFQKGDIAEGYSVSREKKESFPLTVTSAQKNPTAFYLCASSAKAVRDFYEQYFGPGTRLTVT.

With respect to this clone: The identical CDR3 is also encoded by other nucleotide sequences in the sample. This chain joins TRBV5-6 and TRBJ1-6; no firm D call. Per germline, CDR1 SGHDT and CDR2 YYEEEE. Deletions cut 0 bases from V and 9 bases from J, with 4 bases between. The CDR3 covers 12 residues. The CDR3 region is CASSLGSSPLHF. The DNA for the CDR3 is TGTGCCAGCAGCTTGGGCAGTTCACCCCTCCACTTT.

Details on this clone: Other DNA sequences within the sample encode an identical CDR3. The chain employs TRBV28 and TRBJ2-7, with D perhaps matching TRBD2 (5 bases). Trimming stripped 4 bases from V and 0 bases from J, with 7 bases between. The CDR3 totals 13 residues. Germline V CDR1 and CDR2: MDHEN, SYDVKM. The CDR3 spells CASSSGSSYEQYF. Here the CDR3 DNA reads TGTGCCAGCAGTTCGGGATCCTCCTACGAGCAGTACTTC.

The chain recombines TRBV4-2 with TRBJ2-3; 7 bases map to TRBD2. Trimming removed 4 bases from V and 2 bases from J; junction bases left unmatched: 9. This CDR3 contains 16 residues. CDR1 LGHNA and CDR2 YNFKEQ come from the germline V gene. The CDR3 DNA sequence: TGTGCCAGCAGCCCCGTAACGGGGGGTAACACAGATACGCAGTATTTT. This sequence encodes CASSPVTGGNTDTQYF.

As to this clone: This same CDR3 is encoded by further DNA sequences in the sample. V and J are TRBV7-9 and TRBJ2-6; no definite D call. The CDR3 has 14 amino acids. V was cut by 5 bases and J by 0 bases, with 5 bases left in between. The germline CDR1 and CDR2 sequences are SEHNR and FQNEAQ (reference sequence). The CDR3 sequence: CASSESSGANVLTF. DNA of the CDR3: TGTGCCAGCAGCGAGAGCTCTGGGGCCAACGTCCTGACTTTC.

The chain has TRBV27 and TRBJ2-3, with TRBD1 matching over 8 bases. The CDR3 loop spans 15 amino acids. The germline CDR1 and CDR2 sequences are MNHEY and SMNVEV (reference sequence). Germline trimming cut 2 bases from V and 6 bases from J; bases unmatched to any gene: 7. CDR3 in DNA: TGTGCCAGCAGTTTACCAGGGGGCTTCGGGGATACGCAGTATTTT. Its protein product is CASSLPGGFGDTQYF.

The V and J genes are TRBV27 and TRBJ1-2; D is uncertain. Trimming cost V 6 bases and J 5 bases, with 13 bases left between them. CDR1 is MNHEY and CDR2 is SMNVEV in the germline V gene (reference sequence). The CDR3 is 13 residues long. CDR3 nucleotides: TGTGCCAGCAGAGATTCAGCCTCGTATGGCTACACCTTC. It is translated as CASRDSASYGYTF.

This chain links TRBV2 with TRBJ2-7; unclear D gene. The CDR3 length is 12 residues. Germline loops: CDR1 SNHLY, CDR2 FYNNEI. The V end was cut by 4 bases, the J end by 3 bases, with 7 bases between. CDR3 sequence reads: CASSASRYEQYF. CDR3 DNA: TGTGCCAGCAGTGCGAGCCGCTACGAGCAGTACTTC.

With regard to this clone: The identical CDR3 is also encoded by other nucleotide sequences in the sample. The J gene is TRBJ2-1, the V gene TRBV6-1; D call uncertain. The germline V gene has CDR1 MNHNS and CDR2 SASEGT. CDR3 length equals 15 residues. The V and J ends lost 1 base and 0 bases respectively, with 7 bases between them. This CDR3 is CASSEGPSSYNEQFF. CDR3 DNA: TGTGCCAGCAGTGAAGGTCCCAGCTCCTACAATGAGCAGTTCTTC.

The chain uses TRBV30 and TRBJ2-1; 11 bases map to TRBD1. The CDR3 spans 14 residues. Germline CDR1 GTSNPN, CDR2 SVGIG (reference sequence). V was pared by 8 bases and J by 4 bases, with 7 bases of the junction left unmatched. CDR3 sequence: CAREGDRGYNEQFF. As DNA, the CDR3 is TGTGCCCGAGAGGGGGACAGGGGGTACAATGAGCAGTTCTTC.

The chain has TRBV30 and TRBJ2-7; D remains ambiguous. Germline V gene lookup returns CDR1 GTSNPN and CDR2 SVGIG (reference sequence). The CDR3 sequence is 13 residues long. Trimming removed 5 bases at V and 1 base at J, with 12 bases between. CDR3 sequence (DNA): TGTGCCTGGGAACAACCCGGATCCTACGAGCAGTACTTC. As protein: CAWEQPGSYEQYF. Filled out from reference TRBV30 and TRBJ2-7, the complete variable domain reads SQTIHQWPATLVQPVGSPLSLECTVEGTSNPNLYWYRQAAGRGLQLLFYSVGIGQISSEVPQNLSASRPQDRQFILSSKKLLLSDSGFYLCAWEQPGSYEQYFGPGTRLTVT.

The gene calls are TRBV4-3 and TRBJ2-2; TRBD2 might be the D (5 bases). The CDR3 contains 15 residues. CDR1 LGHNA and CDR2 YSLEER come from the germline V gene. V was shortened by 0 bases and J by 1 base, with 6 bases between the two germline ends. In nucleotides, the CDR3 is TGCGCCAGCAGCCAAGATGGAGGGAACACCGGGGAGCTGTTTTTT. Its translation: CASSQDGGNTGELFF.

CDR3 sequence (DNA): TGTGCCAGTAGTGTTGTCGGGAGGGACCACGAGCAGTACTTC. As protein: CASSVVGRDHEQYF. The chain links TRBV19 to TRBJ2-7; 8 nucleotides match TRBD2. This CDR3 is built from 14 residues. V was clipped by 5 bases and J by 5 bases; unmatched bases: 8. Germline lookup yields CDR1 LNHDA and CDR2 SQIVND (reference sequence).

V gene TRBV4-1 combines with J gene TRBJ1-5; D gene unclear. Germline V gene sequence: CDR1 MGHRA, CDR2 YSYEKL. The V gene lost 0 bases and the J gene lost 0 bases, with 12 bases spanning the gap. The CDR3 length is 17 residues. The CDR3 loop is CASSQDRDKFSNQPQHF. In DNA, the CDR3 is TGCGCCAGCAGCCAAGATCGAGACAAATTTAGCAATCAGCCCCAGCATTTT.

The chain joins TRBV11-2 to TRBJ1-6, with D possibly matching TRBD1 (6 bases). The CDR3 runs to 16 residues. V gave up 4 bases and J gave up 5 bases, with 15 bases separating them. CDR1 and CDR2 from the germline V gene are SGHAT and FQNNGV. CDR3 coding DNA: TGTGCCAGCAGCTCCCCCTCCAGGGGCGATAATTCACCCCTCCACTTT. Its protein is CASSSPSRGDNSPLHF.

Notes on this clone: The sample contains more than one DNA sequence encoding this CDR3. The V and J genes are TRBV9 and TRBJ2-3, with D perhaps being TRBD1 or TRBD2 (5 bases each). This CDR3 spans 13 amino acids. V lost 0 bases and J 3 bases, leaving 5 bases between the germline ends. Germline V gene data show CDR1 as SGDLS and CDR2 as YYNGEE. The CDR3 nucleotides read TGTGCCAGCAGCGTAGGGGGGACAGATACGCAGTATTTT. Its protein is CASSVGGTDTQYF.